Shown below are 3 T cell receptor beta chains from a single sample sequenced in a study of blood T cell repertoires in COVID-19 (dated by TCRdb to 2018 to 2020). The method behind the library was the immunoSEQ multiplex PCR assay. TCRdb took over this immuneACCESS table, retaining in-frame rearrangements with V and J assigned. Such tables are incomplete; in checked studies, under half of the missing clones stem from an unresolved V gene, and the remainder is unexplained. The sample yields 300,000 to 500,000 clones; 70% to 90% were counted once. Roughly 2% of the sample is taken by the ten largest. Material: PBMCs or T cells enriched from blood (not recorded which). The receptors come from a woman between 40 and 55 years old with acute COVID-19.

The V and J genes are TRBV12-3 or TRBV12-4 and TRBJ1-2, with D uncertain. V was trimmed by 2 bases and J by 2 bases, leaving 6 bases between them. The length of the CDR3 is 13 residues. CDR3 amino acids: CASSLQENYGYTF. In nucleotides, the CDR3 is TGTGCCAGCAGTTTACAGGAAAACTATGGCTACACCTTC.

The chain uses TRBV7-9 and TRBJ1-2; 8 nucleotides line up with TRBD1. Per germline, CDR1 SEHNR and CDR2 FQNEAQ (reference sequence). V lost 5 bases, J lost 7 bases, and 9 bases stayed unmatched. CDR3 size: 14 residues. DNA of the CDR3: TGTGCCAGCAGCCCTTGGACAGGGTCTGGTGGCTACACCTTC. Translated: CASSPWTGSGGYTF.

CDR3 region: CSASPPGQINEKLFF. The CDR3 nucleotides read TGCAGTGCTAGTCCCCCGGGACAGATTAATGAAAAACTGTTTTTT. The chain employs TRBV20-1 and TRBJ1-4, with 7 bases matching TRBD1. The germline gives CDR1 DFQATT, CDR2 SNEGSKA (reference sequence). Trimming took 3 bases from V and 4 from J; bases not matched to a gene: 8. CDR3 length: 15 residues.